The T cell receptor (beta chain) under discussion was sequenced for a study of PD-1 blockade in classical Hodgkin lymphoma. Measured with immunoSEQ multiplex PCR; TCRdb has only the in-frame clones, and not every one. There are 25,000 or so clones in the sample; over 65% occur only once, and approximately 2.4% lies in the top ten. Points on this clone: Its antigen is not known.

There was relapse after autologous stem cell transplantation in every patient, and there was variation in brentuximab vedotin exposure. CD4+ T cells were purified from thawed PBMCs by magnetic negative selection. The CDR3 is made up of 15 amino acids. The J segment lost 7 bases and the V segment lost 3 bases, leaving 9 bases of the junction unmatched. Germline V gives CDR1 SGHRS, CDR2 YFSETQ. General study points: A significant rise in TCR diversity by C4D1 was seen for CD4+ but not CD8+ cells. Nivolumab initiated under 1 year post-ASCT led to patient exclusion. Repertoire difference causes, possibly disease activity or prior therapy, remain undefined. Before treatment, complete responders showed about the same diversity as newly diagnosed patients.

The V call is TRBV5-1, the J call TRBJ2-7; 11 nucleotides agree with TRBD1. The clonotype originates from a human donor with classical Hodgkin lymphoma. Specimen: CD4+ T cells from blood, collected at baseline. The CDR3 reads CASSWGTGGVVEQYF. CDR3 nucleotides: TGCGCCAGCAGCTGGGGGACAGGGGGAGTAGTAGAGCAGTACTTC.